These 8 T cell receptor beta chains were sequenced from one sample in a study of T cell responses to AZD1222 COVID-19 vaccine. The repertoire was sequenced with immunoSEQ multiplex PCR; TCRdb's copy has only in-frame clones and lacks some. The sample consists of around 150,000 clones, about 91% of them appearing once. The source was peripheral blood, collected 28 days after the second AZD1222 dose. The receptors were sampled from an adult who received the AZD1222 COVID-19 vaccine.

This chain links TRBV30 with TRBJ1-1; D may be TRBD1 (5 bases). This CDR3 has 15 amino acids. The germline CDR1 and CDR2 sequences are GTSNPN and SVGIG (reference sequence). Trimming cost V 7 bases and J 1 base, with 19 bases left between them. CDR3: CAFDSLPLGNTEAFF. For the CDR3, the DNA is TGTGCCTTTGACAGCCTACCCCTTGGGAACACTGAAGCTTTCTTT.

In nucleotides, the CDR3 is TGTGCCAGCAGGGGAGGTGCCTATGGCTACACCTTC. Encoded protein: CASRGGAYGYTF. The chain joins TRBV28 to TRBJ1-2; D not resolved. Deletions cut 6 bases from V and 4 bases from J, with 9 bases between. CDR3 length: 12 residues. Germline V gene sequence: CDR1 MDHEN, CDR2 SYDVKM.

The chain has TRBV27 and TRBJ2-2; 7 positions match TRBD2. Per the germline V gene, CDR1 is MNHEY and CDR2 is SMNVEV (reference sequence). V was pared by 8 bases and J by 6 bases, with 12 bases of the junction left unmatched. This CDR3 region has 15 residues. In DNA, the CDR3 is TGTGCCAGCCGCGCTAGCGGCCCCGTTCCCGGGGAGCTGTTTTTT. Its protein product is CASRASGPVPGELFF.

V is TRBV4-1 and J is TRBJ1-4, with D perhaps TRBD1 (5 bases). Trimming removed 1 base from V and 6 bases from J, with 15 bases in between. CDR3 length equals 16 residues. CDR1 is MGHRA and CDR2 is YSYEKL in the germline V gene. CDR3 DNA sequence: TGCGCCAGCAGCCAAGCCCTGAAGAGGGACGATGAAAAACTGTTTTTT. It translates to CASSQALKRDDEKLFF.

The chain joins TRBV7-9 to TRBJ2-5; D is perhaps TRBD1 (5 bases). The CDR3 extends over 11 amino acids. V lost 11 bases and J lost 5, with 12 bases in between. Germline V CDR1 and CDR2: SEHNR, FQNEAQ (reference sequence). The CDR3 region is CASQGHETQYF. CDR3 in DNA: TGTGCCTCTCAGGGTCATGAGACCCAGTACTTC.

This chain connects TRBV28 to TRBJ2-1; no definite D call. The CDR3 has 14 amino acids. V was cut by 6 bases and J by 6 bases, with 15 bases left in between. The germline gives CDR1 MDHEN, CDR2 SYDVKM. The CDR3 spells CASSLTSRSNEQFF. In DNA, the CDR3 is TGTGCCAGCAGCCTTACTTCTAGGTCCAATGAGCAGTTCTTC.

The V and J genes are TRBV5-8 and TRBJ2-7, with 7 bases identical to TRBD1. The CDR3 is 15 amino acids. Trimming removed 2 bases from V and 3 bases from J; junction bases left unmatched: 8. Germline values: CDR1 SGHTS, CDR2 YDEGEE. CDR3 protein: CASSLAGGEYYEQYF. The CDR3 nucleotides read TGTGCCAGCAGCTTAGCAGGGGGAGAGTACTACGAGCAGTACTTC. Variable domain in full (rest from reference TRBV5-8 and TRBJ2-7): EAGVTQSPTHLIKTRGQQATLRCSPISGHTSVYWYQQALGLGLQFLLWYDEGEERNRGNFPPRFSGRQFPNYSSELNVNALELEDSALYLCASSLAGGEYYEQYFGPGTRLTVT.

This chain joins TRBV19 and TRBJ2-7; D possibly corresponds to TRBD2 (5 bases). Trimming cost V 5 bases and J 7 bases, with 24 bases left between them. The CDR3 is made up of 16 amino acids. Germline CDR1 LNHDA, CDR2 SQIVND (reference sequence). The CDR3 sequence is CASSPRGRTIPWEQYF. The CDR3 coding sequence is TGTGCCAGTAGTCCCCGGGGAAGGACCATACCCTGGGAGCAGTACTTC.